The 29 T cell receptor beta chains in this list originate from one sample, sequenced in a study of blood T cell repertoires in COVID-19. Repertoires were generated with immunoSEQ multiplex PCR, while TCRdb's copy carries only in-frame clones and drops some. This table has some 150,000 clones, approximately 86% appearing once. Sequencing was performed on peripheral blood. The source of these receptors is a woman in her 70s with acute or convalescent COVID-19.

This clone was found a few times. The V gene is TRBV11-2, the J gene TRBJ2-3; 9 bases are shared with TRBD2. The CDR3 covers 14 residues. With V trimmed by 5 bases and J by 4 bases, 4 bases remained unmatched. CDR1 SGHAT and CDR2 FQNNGV come from the germline V gene. CDR3 bases: TGTGCCAGCAGCGAGGGACTAGCCCCAGATACGCAGTATTTT. It is translated as CASSEGLAPDTQYF.

The V gene is TRBV12-3 or TRBV12-4, the J gene TRBJ1-1; perhaps TRBD1 as D (5 bases). There are 13 residues in the CDR3. Trimming removed 3 bases from V and 4 bases from J, with 9 bases in between. Written as DNA, the CDR3 is TGTGCCAGCAGTTTTTGGGGGGGCACTGAAGCTTTCTTT. Protein sequence: CASSFWGGTEAFF.

This clone came up a few times. A read error may account for a junction end that differs from germline. The CDR3 DNA follows: TGTGCTAGCAGCTCGGGGACAGGGAGGTCGGATACGCAGTATTTT. This translates into CASSSGTGRSDTQYF. The rearrangement joins TRBV7-7 to TRBJ2-3, with 9 positions matching TRBD1. Looked up from germline, CDR1 is SSHAT and CDR2 is FNYEAQ (reference sequence). There are 15 residues in the CDR3. The whole variable domain, remainder taken from reference TRBV7-7 and TRBJ2-3, is GAGVSQSPRYKVTKRGQDVTLRCDPISSHATLYWYQQALGQGPEFLTYFNYEAQPDKSGLPSDRFSAERPEGSISTLTIQRTEQRDSAMYRCASSSGTGRSDTQYFGPGTRLTVL.

The chain employs TRBV5-4 and TRBJ2-2, with a weak D call TRBD1 (6 bases). V was shortened by 5 bases and J by 0 bases, with 17 bases between the two germline ends. Germline V gene lookup returns CDR1 SGHNT and CDR2 YYREEE (reference sequence). CDR3 size: 17 residues. CDR3 loop: CASRPSLDRANTGELFF. The DNA of the CDR3 is TGTGCCAGCAGACCTAGCCTGGACAGAGCGAACACCGGGGAGCTGTTTTTT.

This chain links TRBV9 with TRBJ1-6; D remains ambiguous. Germline CDR1 SGDLS, CDR2 YYNGEE. The V end was cut by 2 bases, the J end by 0 bases, with 9 bases between. The CDR3 contains 16 residues. In nucleotides, the CDR3 is TGTGCCAGCAGCGTCACAGATAACTCCTATAATTCACCCCTCCACTTT. Protein: CASSVTDNSYNSPLHF. Full variable domain (missing parts from reference TRBV9 and TRBJ1-6): DSGVTQTPKHLITATGQRVTLRCSPRSGDLSVYWYQQSLDQGLQFLIQYYNGEERAKGNILERFSAQQFPDLHSELNLSSLELGDSALYFCASSVTDNSYNSPLHFGNGTRLTVT.

The sample holds one count of this clone. CDR3 residues: CASSPDRGSWRTEAFF. For the CDR3, the DNA is TGTGCCAGCAGCCCCGACAGGGGAAGCTGGAGGACTGAAGCTTTCTTT. V usage is TRBV27 and J usage is TRBJ1-1, with 8 bases aligning to TRBD1. Per the germline V gene, CDR1 is MNHEY and CDR2 is SMNVEV (reference sequence). This CDR3 is 16 amino acids long. Trimming removed 6 bases from V and 5 bases from J; junction bases left unmatched: 14.

V gene TRBV19 combines with J gene TRBJ1-2, with 9 bases identical to TRBD1. CDR3 length equals 14 residues. J lost 5 bases, V lost 3 bases, and 4 bases had no gene match. CDR1 and CDR2 (germline): LNHDA, SQIVND (reference sequence). DNA for the CDR3: TGTGCCAGTAGTATCTGGGACAGGGCATATGGCTACACCTTC. Translated: CASSIWDRAYGYTF.

The rearrangement uses TRBV6-1 and TRBJ1-5, with D uncertain. Germline lookup yields CDR1 MNHNS and CDR2 SASEGT. CDR3 length: 13 amino acids. V lost 1 base, J lost 6 bases, and 7 bases lay in between. The CDR3 protein is CASSEDLSQPQHF. The DNA for the CDR3 is TGTGCCAGCAGTGAAGACCTGAGTCAGCCCCAGCATTTT.

The chain joins TRBV11-3 to TRBJ2-1; 10 bases are a match to TRBD1. V lost 5 bases and J lost 7; bases outside the gene matches: 5. CDR3 length: 14 amino acids. In germline, CDR1 is SGHNT, CDR2 YENEEA. In DNA, the CDR3 is TGTGCCAGCAGCAGACAGGGGGCGATGAATGAGCAGTTCTTC. This gives the protein CASSRQGAMNEQFF.

The chain uses TRBV14 and TRBJ1-2; a possible D gene is TRBD1 (5 bases). V lost 0 bases, J lost 2 bases, and 10 bases lay in between. Germline loops: CDR1 SGHDN, CDR2 FVKESK. CDR3 size: 15 residues. The CDR3 protein is CASSQDAGSNYGYTF. As DNA, the CDR3 is TGTGCCAGCAGCCAAGACGCAGGGTCCAACTATGGCTACACCTTC.

The chain joins TRBV5-5 to TRBJ1-1; possible D gene TRBD1, 5 bases. V was trimmed by 3 bases and J by 4 bases, leaving 19 bases between them. Germline CDR1 and CDR2: SGHKS and YYEKEE (reference sequence). This CDR3 is built from 16 residues. The CDR3 reads CASSSGDKVKGTEAFF. In DNA, the CDR3 is TGTGCCAGCAGCTCGGGGGATAAAGTCAAGGGCACTGAAGCTTTCTTT.

The gene calls are TRBV4-1 and TRBJ1-2, with D tentatively TRBD1 (6 bases). The CDR3 has 14 amino acids. V was shortened by 7 bases and J by 0 bases, with 12 bases between the two germline ends. Per the germline V gene, CDR1 is MGHRA and CDR2 is YSYEKL. The CDR3 region has the DNA TGCGCCAGCAAACGGACAGTCGCTAACTATGGCTACACCTTC. Translating gives CASKRTVANYGYTF.

This clone was counted only a few times. The chain joins TRBV6-5 to TRBJ1-2, with D perhaps TRBD1 (6 bases). CDR1 MNHEY and CDR2 SVGAGI come from the germline V gene. Trimming stripped 6 bases from V and 5 bases from J, with 16 bases between. This CDR3 comprises 14 residues. CDR3 region: CASSYVGAGYGYTF. The CDR3 DNA is TGTGCCAGCAGCTACGTGGGGGCGGGTTATGGCTACACCTTC.

The chain employs TRBV7-8 and TRBJ2-7; D not certain. Trimming stripped 5 bases from V and 2 bases from J, with 10 bases between. The CDR3 loop spans 13 amino acids. CDR1 is SGHVS, CDR2 FQNEAQ, per germline. CDR3 amino acids: CASSPARAYEQYF. The CDR3 DNA reads as TGTGCCAGCAGCCCAGCGAGAGCCTACGAGCAGTACTTC.

V is TRBV12-3 or TRBV12-4 and J is TRBJ1-1, with D perhaps TRBD1 (5 bases). V was pared by 5 bases and J by 6 bases, with 10 bases between. The CDR3 extends over 12 amino acids. CDR3 sequence: CASSVGHPEAFF. As DNA, the CDR3 is TGTGCCAGCAGTGTCGGACACCCTGAAGCTTTCTTT.

J is TRBJ1-6 and V is TRBV27, with TRBD1 as a possible D gene (5 bases). The germline V gene has CDR1 MNHEY and CDR2 SMNVEV (reference sequence). Trimming stripped 5 bases from V and 9 bases from J, with 11 bases between. CDR3 size: 13 residues. The CDR3 nucleotides read TGTGCCAGCAGTCCATCCGGGGGTTCACCCCTCCACTTT. It is translated as CASSPSGGSPLHF.

DNA of the CDR3: TGTGCCAGCAGCCCCAAAGGTGGGGGCCCCGGGGAGCTGTTTTTT. As protein: CASSPKGGGPGELFF. This chain links TRBV14 with TRBJ2-2, with D perhaps matching TRBD1 (6 bases). The CDR3 runs 15 residues. Trimming shortened V by 4 bases and J by 6 bases, and 15 bases separated the two germline ends. CDR1 and CDR2 from the germline V gene are SGHDN and FVKESK.

This clone was seen a handful of times. The rearrangement joins TRBV25-1 to TRBJ1-4; 7 bases align to TRBD1. This CDR3 has 12 amino acids. Germline CDR1 and CDR2: MGHDK and SYGVNS. V lost 3 bases and J lost 8; bases outside the gene matches: 0. CDR3 region: CASSDRGEKLFF. The CDR3 nucleotides are TGTGCCAGCAGTGACAGGGGGGAAAAACTGTTTTTT.

V and J are TRBV7-8 and TRBJ1-5, with D perhaps TRBD1 (5 bases). CDR1 and CDR2 (germline): SGHVS, FQNEAQ. V gave up 5 bases and J gave up 7 bases, with 24 bases separating them. The CDR3 has 17 amino acids. CDR3 protein: CASSRTRFGGVRQPQHF. In nucleotides, the CDR3 is TGTGCCAGCAGCCGAACACGGTTCGGGGGGGTGCGGCAGCCCCAGCATTTT.

The rearrangement uses TRBV6-1 and TRBJ2-1; 15 nucleotides line up with TRBD2. V trimming: 4 bases; J trimming: 7 bases; junction bases outside the gene matches: 8. CDR3 length: 17 residues. The germline CDR1 and CDR2 sequences are MNHNS and SASEGT. The CDR3 sequence is CASSVGPGTSGGNEQFF. CDR3 in DNA: TGTGCCAGCAGTGTAGGACCCGGGACTAGCGGGGGGAATGAGCAGTTCTTC.

V gene TRBV3-1 (or the pseudogene TRBV3-2) combines with J gene TRBJ1-6; D uncertain. Trimming took off 1 base at V and 6 bases at J, with 19 bases between the two ends. This CDR3 region has 18 residues. The germline CDR1 and CDR2 sequences are LGHDT and YNNKEL (reference sequence). This CDR3 reads CASSQAGLWVRSNSPLHF. As DNA, the CDR3 is TGTGCCAGCAGCCAAGCAGGCCTCTGGGTCAGATCTAATTCACCCCTCCACTTT.

This chain joins TRBV28 and TRBJ2-1, with 12 bases aligning to TRBD2. From germline, CDR1 is MDHEN and CDR2 SYDVKM. This CDR3 comprises 15 residues. V gave up 6 bases and J gave up 4 bases; unmatched junction bases: 4. This CDR3 reads CASRALAGGYNEQFF. In DNA, the CDR3 is TGTGCCAGCAGAGCACTAGCGGGGGGATACAATGAGCAGTTCTTC.

DNA for the CDR3: TGTGCCAGCACGCCCGGCAGGGGGCGTGAAGCTTTCTTT. Amino acid sequence: CASTPGRGREAFF. The chain uses TRBV28 and TRBJ1-1, with TRBD1 matching 8 bases. Germline CDR1 and CDR2: MDHEN and SYDVKM. V shed 7 bases, J shed 7 bases, and the junction held 8 bases outside the gene matches. This CDR3 has 13 residues.

V and J are TRBV7-9 and TRBJ2-2; TRBD1 matches at 7 bases. There are 15 residues in the CDR3. V was pared by 5 bases and J by 8 bases, with 11 bases of the junction left unmatched. Germline values: CDR1 SEHNR, CDR2 FQNEAQ (reference sequence). The CDR3 bases are TGTGCCAGCAGCAAGGCCAGGGGGTCCGCGGGGGAGCTGTTTTTT. Translating gives CASSKARGSAGELFF.

The chain recombines TRBV6-2 or TRBV6-3 with TRBJ2-7; no clear D gene. Per germline, CDR1 MNHEY and CDR2 SVGEGT. The CDR3 length is 11 residues. This chain's CDR3 is CASSHSYEQYV. The CDR3 DNA sequence: TGTGCCAGCAGTCACTCCTACGAGCAGTACGTC.

The chain recombines TRBV19 with TRBJ1-1; D not resolved. Trimming pared 6 bases from V and 1 base from J, leaving 9 bases between. This CDR3 is 13 amino acids long. CDR1 and CDR2 from the germline V gene are LNHDA and SQIVND (reference sequence). CDR3 sequence: CASSWQANTEAFF. CDR3 in DNA: TGTGCCAGTAGCTGGCAGGCGAACACTGAAGCTTTCTTT.

The chain combines TRBV27 with TRBJ2-3; D remains ambiguous. CDR3 length: 16 amino acids. The germline CDR1 and CDR2 sequences are MNHEY and SMNVEV (reference sequence). The V gene lost 2 bases and the J gene lost 4 bases, with 16 bases spanning the gap. For the CDR3, the DNA is TGTGCCAGCAGTTTACGCCCCCCCGCAGGCGCAGATACGCAGTATTTT. It encodes CASSLRPPAGADTQYF.

This chain joins TRBV6-5 and TRBJ2-1; unclear D gene. CDR3 length equals 14 residues. The germline V and J ends were trimmed by 4 bases and 9 bases, with 16 bases remaining between them. Germline V lookup: CDR1 MNHEY, CDR2 SVGAGI. CDR3 amino acids: CASSSWSNMVEQFF. The CDR3 coding sequence is TGTGCCAGCAGTTCTTGGTCTAATATGGTTGAGCAGTTCTTC.

The CDR3 is CASSAGWTGFYEQYF. The CDR3 nucleotides read TGTGCCAGCAGCGCGGGGTGGACGGGATTCTACGAGCAGTACTTC. This chain uses TRBV9 with TRBJ2-7, with D possibly TRBD2 on 5 matching bases. V lost 3 bases to trimming and J lost 3 bases, with 16 bases between them. Germline values: CDR1 SGDLS, CDR2 YYNGEE. The length of the CDR3 is 15 residues. Based on the CDR3 plus reference TRBV9 and TRBJ2-7, the full variable domain is DSGVTQTPKHLITATGQRVTLRCSPRSGDLSVYWYQQSLDQGLQFLIQYYNGEERAKGNILERFSAQQFPDLHSELNLSSLELGDSALYFCASSAGWTGFYEQYFGPGTRLTVT.